Included here is one T cell receptor (beta chain) sequence, with context. The germline V gene has CDR1 LGHDT and CDR2 YNNKEL (reference sequence). With 1 base clipped from V and 0 bases from J, the junction kept 6 bases outside the gene matches. The CDR3 covers 18 residues. As originally analysed: Amplification from reference gene primers served as the basis for estimated nucleated cell counts. This table comes from immunoSEQ multiplex PCR, and its TCRdb copy is limited to in-frame clones, with some not included. V, J and clone size are taken as reported in that table, and D and trimming were inferred from the DNA itself. The profile shows 210,000 or so clones, around 82% of them singletons. This sample was included in a study of blood T cell repertoires in COVID-19. About the research overall: Researchers got acute and convalescent COVID-19 samples from the United States, Italy and Spain. Nucleic acid was either cDNA or gDNA, and it came from T cells, B-cell-depleted T cells, or PBMCs.

This TCR derives from a woman aged 40 to 50 with acute COVID-19. This chain links TRBV3-1 (or the pseudogene TRBV3-2) with TRBJ2-2; 9 bases fit TRBD1. Input material: PBMCs or T cells enriched from blood (not recorded which). CDR3 nucleotides: TGTGCCAGCAGCCAAGTGACAGGGGGTATGGCGAACACCGGGGAGCTGTTTTTT. This gives the protein CASSQVTGGMANTGELFF.